This record looks at one T cell receptor beta chain sequence and its context. No antigen is known for it. The record originates from a study of radiation and T cells in renal cell carcinoma. For the study at large: Nephrectomy followed 15 Gy stereotactic body radiation by 4 weeks.

Some clones are missing from TCRdb's copy, which holds only in-frame ones; the method was immunoSEQ multiplex PCR. The repertoire has 70,000 or so clones, around 76% of them found once; the top ten carry approximately 6%. The study, taken as a whole, reports: Without pretreatment biopsies, baseline tumor clonotype presence was undetermined. From baseline, blood top tumor clonotypes peaked at 2 weeks post-radiation.

Specified time point: blood 2 weeks post-SBRT. As for treatment: 15 Gy SBRT to primary tumor, nephrectomy 4 weeks later. This renal cell carcinoma was of the clear cell type. The CDR3 consists of 13 residues. Trimming cost V 7 bases and J 1 base, with 10 bases left between them. Per the germline V gene, CDR1 is WSHSY and CDR2 is SAAADI. The TCR was taken from a man in his 60s with renal cell carcinoma. This specimen was blood, taken from a patient whose treatment included radiotherapy and nephrectomy. This chain connects TRBV10-2 to TRBJ1-1; the D gene is possibly TRBD1 (6 bases). The CDR3 sequence is CASKQGSNTEAFF. Here the CDR3 DNA reads TGCGCCAGCAAACAGGGCTCGAACACTGAAGCTTTCTTT.